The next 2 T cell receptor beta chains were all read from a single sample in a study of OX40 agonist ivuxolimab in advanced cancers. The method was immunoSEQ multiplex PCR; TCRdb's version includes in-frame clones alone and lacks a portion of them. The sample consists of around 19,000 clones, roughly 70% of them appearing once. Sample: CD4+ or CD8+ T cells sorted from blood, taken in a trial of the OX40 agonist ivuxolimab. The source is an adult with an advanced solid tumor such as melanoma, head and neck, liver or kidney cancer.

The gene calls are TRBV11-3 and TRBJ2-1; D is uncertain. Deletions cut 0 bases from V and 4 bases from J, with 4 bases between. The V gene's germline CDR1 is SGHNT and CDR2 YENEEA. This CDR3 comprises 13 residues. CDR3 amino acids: CASSLDGYNEQFF. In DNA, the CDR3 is TGTGCCAGCAGCTTAGACGGTTACAATGAGCAGTTCTTC.

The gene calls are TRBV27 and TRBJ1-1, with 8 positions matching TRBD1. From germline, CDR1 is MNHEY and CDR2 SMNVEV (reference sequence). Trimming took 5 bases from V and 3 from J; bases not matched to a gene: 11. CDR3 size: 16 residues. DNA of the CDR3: TGTGCCAGCAGTCCGACCGGGACAGGTCTCCACACTGAAGCTTTCTTT. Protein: CASSPTGTGLHTEAFF.